The rows below give T cell receptor beta chains drawn from one sample of a study of identifying expanded T cells in peripheral blood. Method: immunoSEQ multiplex PCR; TCRdb's copy keeps in-frame clones and lacks some. Of about 52,000 clones listed, roughly 82% were seen once; the top ten hold around 13%. Material for sequencing was blood. The receptors originated from a person between 18 and 69 years old in good health. Both conserved end residues are part of each CDR3. A D gene is named only where the DNA matches it firmly. Only part of the rows carry a size: once, few, many, or a class if the clone is expanded.

>TRBV14|many|TRBJ1-1|-
TGTGCCAGCAGCCAAGACCCCCGGGGAAAAGCTGAAGCTTTCTTT
CASSQDPRGKAEAFF
>TRBV6-5|-|TRBJ1-5|-
TGTGCCAGCAGTTACGGGGTAGGTAACCAGCCCCAGCATTTT
CASSYGVGNQPQHF
>TRBV7-9|-|TRBJ2-3|-
TGTGCCAGCAGCCGGACCCGGACCCTTACCCCCACAGATACGCAGTATTTT
CASSRTRTLTPTDTQYF
>TRBV6-5|-|TRBJ1-1|-
TGTGCCAGCAGTTACTCGAAGTTTCGGGGGGATTTTGGAGCTTTCTTT
CASSYSKFRGDFGAFF
>TRBV6-1|-|TRBJ2-5|TRBD2
TGTGCCAGCAGTGCGGTGACTAGCGGAAAAGAGACCCAGTACTTC
CASSAVTSGKETQYF
>TRBV5-1|-|TRBJ2-5|-
TGCGCCAGCAGCTTCAGTAACCGGGAACAAGAGACCCAGTACTTC
CASSFSNREQETQYF
>TRBV7-3|-|TRBJ1-1|TRBD1
TGTGCCAGCAGCTTTCAGGACAGGGGACGGAGCACTGAAGCTTTCTTT
CASSFQDRGRSTEAFF
>TRBV4-1|-|TRBJ1-2|-
TGCGCCAGCAGCCAAGAGTGGGACGGGGGGAAATATGGCTACACCTTC
CASSQEWDGGKYGYTF
>TRBV29-1|-|TRBJ1-4|TRBD1
TGCAGCGTCGCACAGGGGACTGGGGGTGAAAAACTGTTTTTT
CSVAQGTGGEKLFF
>TRBV9|-|TRBJ2-3|TRBD2
TGTGCCAGCAGCCCCTTGTCGGGGGGGCCATCAGATACGCAGTATTTT
CASSPLSGGPSDTQYF
>TRBV11-3|-|TRBJ2-2|TRBD2
TGTGCCAGCAGCCCTATTTACGGGCGGGAGTCTCAGGTTAAGGCCGGGGAGCTGTTTTTT
CASSPIYGRESQVKAGELFF
>TRBV15|once|TRBJ1-2|TRBD1
TGTGCCACCAGCAGAGCAGGGGGAGTCTATGACTACACCTTC
CATSRAGGVYDYTF
>TRBV7-2|-|TRBJ2-1|-
TGTGCCAGCAGCTTCGGTCCGGGGGATAAGCAGTTCTTC
CASSFGPGDKQFF
>TRBV5-1|-|TRBJ2-3|TRBD2
TGCGCCAGCAGTAGAGGTAGCGGGGAGAGAAACACAGATACGCAGTATTTT
CASSRGSGERNTDTQYF
>TRBV7-9|-|TRBJ2-3|-
TGTGCCAGCAGCTTTCTGCCTAGGGGTTCAGATACGCAGTATTTT
CASSFLPRGSDTQYF
>TRBV21-1|few|TRBJ1-1|-
TGTGCCAGCAGCAGGCCAGGACAGTACACTGAAGCTTTCTTT
CASSRPGQYTEAFF
>TRBV18|-|TRBJ2-2|-
TGTGCCAGCTCACCGGGGGGCGAAACCGGGGAGCTGTTTTTT
CASSPGGETGELFF
>TRBV29-1|-|TRBJ1-5|-
TGCAGCGTTGGGGACGGGACCGGGCCCCAGCATTTT
CSVGDGTGPQHF
>TRBV5-1|once|TRBJ1-3|-
TGCGCCAGCAGCCGGGACAACGGAAACACCATATATTTT
CASSRDNGNTIYF
>TRBV14|-|TRBJ2-7|-
TGTGCCAGCAGCCGTCAAAGCTGGACAGATGAGGCATCCTACGAGCAGTACTTC
CASSRQSWTDEASYEQYF
>TRBV4-2|-|TRBJ2-3|-
TGTGCCAGCAGCCGAGGCGTAGGGGGGGCTCAGGATACGCAGTATTTT
CASSRGVGGAQDTQYF
>TRBV30|-|TRBJ1-2|-
TGTGCCTGGAGTGATAACTATGGCTACACCTTC
CAWSDNYGYTF
>TRBV9|-|TRBJ1-1|-
TGTGCCAGCAGCGTAGGATCGTGGGGAGATGAAGCTTTCTTT
CASSVGSWGDEAFF
>TRBV15|-|TRBJ2-7|-
TGTGCCACCAGCAGAGTGGGCAGGGTAAACTACGAGCAGTACTTC
CATSRVGRVNYEQYF
>TRBV5-1|few|TRBJ2-7|-
TGCGCCAGCAGCTCGGGCTTGGACACTGGGGGCTACGAGCAGTACTTC
CASSSGLDTGGYEQYF
>TRBV7-8|-|TRBJ1-3|-
TGTGCCAGCAGCTTCAAAAGTGACACCATATATTTT
CASSFKSDTIYF
>TRBV5-1|once|TRBJ2-1|TRBD1
TGCGCCAGCAGCTTGGGAGATGGGACAGGGACCAATGAGCAGTTCTTC
CASSLGDGTGTNEQFF
>TRBV5-1|-|TRBJ2-5|TRBD2
TGCGCCAGCAGCTTGATCCGGCGGGGGGGAGAGACCCAGTACTTC
CASSLIRRGGETQYF
>TRBV14|-|TRBJ2-7|TRBD2
TGTGCCAGCAGCCAAGACCCCGGTCTGGCGGGAGCCCAGCAGTACTTC
CASSQDPGLAGAQQYF
>TRBV19|once|TRBJ1-5|-
TGTGCCAGTAGTAGACAGGAGCCATGGCCCCAGCATTTT
CASSRQEPWPQHF
>TRBV9|-|TRBJ1-3|-
TGTGCCAGCAGCGACTCGGTTAAGGACTCCGTCTCTGGAAACACCATATATTTT
CASSDSVKDSVSGNTIYF
>TRBV2|-|TRBJ2-1|TRBD2
TGTGCCAGCAGTAGACTAGCGGGAGTGATCAATGAGCAGTTCTTC
CASSRLAGVINEQFF
>TRBV11-3|-|TRBJ2-5|TRBD1
TGTGCCAGCAGCTTAGGGGGACAGGGGAGAGGAGAGACCCAGTACTTC
CASSLGGQGRGETQYF
>TRBV5-1|-|TRBJ2-3|TRBD2
TGCGCCAGCAGCCGATTCGGACTAGCGGGAGTCCTCACAGATACGCAGTATTTT
CASSRFGLAGVLTDTQYF
>TRBV7-2|-|TRBJ1-2|TRBD1
TGTGCCAGCAGCTTAGCGGGGACAGGGAACGGCTACACCTTC
CASSLAGTGNGYTF
>TRBV11-3|-|TRBJ2-1|-
TGTGCCAGCAGCATTAGAGACAATGAGCAGTTCTTC
CASSIRDNEQFF